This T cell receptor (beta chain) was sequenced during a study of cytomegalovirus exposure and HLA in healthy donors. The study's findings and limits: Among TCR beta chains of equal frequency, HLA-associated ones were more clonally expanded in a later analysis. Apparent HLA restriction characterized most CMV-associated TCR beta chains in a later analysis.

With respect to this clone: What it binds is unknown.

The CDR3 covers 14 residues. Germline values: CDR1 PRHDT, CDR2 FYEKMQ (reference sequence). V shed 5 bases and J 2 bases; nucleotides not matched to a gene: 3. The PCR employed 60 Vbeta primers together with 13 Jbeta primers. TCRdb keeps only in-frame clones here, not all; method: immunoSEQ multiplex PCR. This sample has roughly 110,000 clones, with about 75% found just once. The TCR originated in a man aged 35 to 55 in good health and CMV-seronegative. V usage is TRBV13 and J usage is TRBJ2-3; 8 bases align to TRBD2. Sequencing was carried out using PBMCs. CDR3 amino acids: CASSERGFTDTQYF. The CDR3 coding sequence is TGTGCCAGCAGCGAGCGGGGGTTCACAGATACGCAGTATTTT.